This TCR beta chain was identified in a study of CD8 T cells in ankylosing spondylitis. Study outcomes and limitations: Previous work reported some of these motif variants in the synovial fluid and blood of reactive arthritis. Disease-associated clones were CD8+ and fairly uncommon in peripheral blood.

Quantitative 5'-RACE with molecular barcodes generated TCR beta libraries. From the 5' RACE reads, TCRdb called clonotypes with MiXCR, one entry per CDR3 protein. The sample has about 52,000 distinct CDR3 sequences, less than 8.5% seen once. This CDR3 spans 17 amino acids. Germline V gene lookup returns CDR1 SGHTA and CDR2 FQGNSA. The V and J ends lost 5 bases and 2 bases, in that order; junction bases with no gene match: 8. About this clonotype itself: Its matching antigen is unknown.

Sequenced sample: blood, either unsorted or a sorted T cell fraction (not recorded which). The chain combines TRBV7-2 with TRBJ2-3, with TRBD2 matching over 12 bases. The sequence derives from a female donor with ankylosing spondylitis or in good health (not recorded which). The CDR3 is CASSPRLAGAFTDTQYF. The CDR3, as DNA: TGTGCCAGCAGCCCCAGACTAGCGGGGGCCTTCACAGATACGCAGTATTTT.